This passage covers 12 T cell receptor beta chains from one sample sequenced in a study of beta chain features in type 1 diabetes. Expressed TCRB transcripts were sequenced because the isolated RNA had all been reverse transcribed beforehand. The table came from immunoSEQ multiplex PCR; TCRdb's copy has only in-frame clones and leaves some out. Of around 290,000 clones listed, under 8.5% were seen once; the top ten hold more than 1%. What was sequenced was central memory CD4+ T cells from blood. The receptors come from a woman under 30 in good health.

In DNA, the CDR3 is TGTGCCAGCAGCCGGGGGGTAACGGATTACGAGCAGTACTTC. This sequence encodes CASSRGVTDYEQYF. V usage is TRBV11-2 and J usage is TRBJ2-7; TRBD2 matches at 7 bases. The CDR3 is 14 residues long. The V and J ends lost 5 bases and 4 bases, in that order; junction bases with no gene match: 8. Germline V gene sequence: CDR1 SGHAT, CDR2 FQNNGV.

The chain combines TRBV25-1 with TRBJ2-2; TRBD1 is a possible D gene (6 bases). With 6 bases removed from V and 6 bases from J, the gap between germline ends came to 11 bases. The CDR3 covers 13 residues. Germline assignment: CDR1 MGHDK and CDR2 SYGVNS. This CDR3 reads CASRATGPGELFF. The CDR3, as DNA: TGTGCCAGCAGAGCGACAGGACCCGGGGAGCTGTTTTTT.

The V gene is TRBV19, the J gene TRBJ2-2; D uncertain. Germline V gene lookup returns CDR1 LNHDA and CDR2 SQIVND (reference sequence). The V end lost 6 bases, the J end lost 6 bases, and 11 bases lay between the germline ends. This CDR3 region has 13 residues. The CDR3 loop is CASRIQSSGELFF. Written as DNA, the CDR3 is TGTGCCAGTAGGATCCAGAGTTCCGGGGAGCTGTTTTTT.

As DNA, the CDR3 is TGTGCCACGATGAGGGGTTCAGGGGGGACCCAGTACTTC. Protein product: CATMRGSGGTQYF. This rearrangement joins TRBV15 to TRBJ2-5; 7 positions match TRBD1. This CDR3 comprises 13 residues. The germline gives CDR1 LNHNV, CDR2 YYDKDF (reference sequence). With V trimmed by 9 bases and J by 7 bases, 11 bases remained unmatched.

The sample holds a few counts of this clone. V usage is TRBV21-1 and J usage is TRBJ1-1; the table assigns TRBD1, which was not confirmed against the DNA. TRBV21-1 is a listed pseudogene. This CDR3 region has 14 residues. For the CDR3, the DNA is TGTGCCAGACCTACAGGGGGCTGGAGCACTGAAGCTTTCTTT. Amino acids: CARPTGGWSTEAFF.

This chain links TRBV6-6 with TRBJ1-5; tentatively, D is TRBD1 (5 bases). V gave up 6 bases and J gave up 0 bases, with 15 bases separating them. Germline CDR1 and CDR2: MNHNY and SVGAGI (reference sequence). This CDR3 has 16 amino acids. The CDR3 reads CASSVLGVYSNQPQHF. For the CDR3, the DNA is TGTGCCAGCAGCGTACTGGGGGTTTATAGCAATCAGCCCCAGCATTTT.

This clone was counted at least ten times. The chain combines TRBV9 with TRBJ2-1; D gene uncertain. Trimming cost V 4 bases and J 0 bases, with 11 bases left between them. The CDR3 sequence is 15 residues long. The germline gives CDR1 SGDLS, CDR2 YYNGEE. CDR3 DNA sequence: TGTGCCAGCAGCCCACGGCTGGTCTCCTACAATGAGCAGTTCTTC. The encoded protein is CASSPRLVSYNEQFF.

This sequence joins TRBV7-2 and TRBJ2-7; the D call may be TRBD1 or TRBD2 (5 bases each). This CDR3 spans 16 amino acids. Germline V lookup: CDR1 SGHTA, CDR2 FQGNSA. V lost 0 bases to trimming and J lost 0 bases, with 12 bases between them. This CDR3 is CASSLAVSRGSYEQYF. The CDR3 DNA reads TGTGCCAGCAGCTTAGCGGTCTCGAGGGGCTCCTACGAGCAGTACTTC.

A few counts support this clone. The chain uses TRBV4-3 and TRBJ2-2; D may be TRBD1 (5 bases). The V end was cut by 1 base, the J end by 3 bases, with 12 bases between. Germline CDR1 and CDR2: LGHNA and YSLEER. CDR3 size: 16 residues. The CDR3 DNA reads TGCGCCAGCAGCCAAGTGCTAGGGGCCGACACCGGGGAGCTGTTTTTT. It yields the protein CASSQVLGADTGELFF.

A few counts support this clone. The J gene is TRBJ1-1, the V gene TRBV7-3; D possibly corresponds to TRBD1 (5 bases). Trimming took 2 bases from V and 0 from J, leaving 10 bases between them. The CDR3 is made up of 15 amino acids. Germline V lookup: CDR1 SGHTA, CDR2 FQGTGA. The CDR3 reads CASSLYPGVNTEAFF. The CDR3 DNA reads as TGTGCCAGCAGCTTATATCCGGGGGTGAACACTGAAGCTTTCTTT.

On this clone itself: This sample includes further DNA sequences coding for the same CDR3. J is TRBJ2-1 and V is TRBV7-2, with TRBD1 matching over 9 bases. CDR1 is SGHTA, CDR2 FQGNSA, per germline. The CDR3 is made up of 14 amino acids. V lost 5 bases, J lost 4 bases, and 3 bases stayed unmatched. The CDR3 coding sequence is TGTGCCAGCAGCCCTGGGACAGGGTACAATGAGCAGTTCTTC. It codes for CASSPGTGYNEQFF.

In its sample, this clone was seen a few times. This sequence joins TRBV4-3 and TRBJ2-5; TRBD2 agrees at 14 bases. Germline CDR1 LGHNA, CDR2 YSLEER. The V and J ends lost 3 bases and 3 bases, in that order; junction bases with no gene match: 0. The CDR3 is 15 amino acids. The CDR3 sequence: CASSQGLAGEETQYF. The CDR3 DNA reads TGCGCCAGCAGCCAGGGACTAGCGGGGGAAGAGACCCAGTACTTC.